The 21 T cell receptor beta chains reported below all come from one sample, sequenced in a study of cytomegalovirus exposure and HLA in healthy donors. The primer mix had 60 Vbeta and 13 Jbeta primers. The table came from immunoSEQ multiplex PCR; TCRdb's copy has only in-frame clones and leaves some out. The repertoire holds more than 110,000 clones, with roughly 70% as singletons. Sequencing was done on a sample of PBMCs. These receptors all come from a man younger than 40 in good health and CMV-seronegative.

The rearrangement joins TRBV7-2 to TRBJ1-1; TRBD1 matches at 9 bases. The CDR3 covers 15 residues. V shed 3 bases, J shed 3 bases, and the junction held 5 bases outside the gene matches. CDR1 is SGHTA and CDR2 is FQGNSA in the germline V gene. The CDR3 DNA sequence: TGTGCCAGCAGCTTGTCGGGACAGGGTTACACTGAAGCTTTCTTT. It codes for CASSLSGQGYTEAFF.

This chain connects TRBV9 to TRBJ2-5; tentatively, D is TRBD2 (6 bases). TRBJ2-7 explains the end of the DNA better; the J call may be wrong. The CDR3 has 15 residues. Germline values: CDR1 SGDLS, CDR2 YYNGEE. CDR3: CASSVTGTPSYEQYF. CDR3 coding DNA: TGTGCCAGCAGCGTAACCGGGACTCCCTCCTACGAGCAGTACTTC.

This chain connects TRBV2 to TRBJ1-2; D remains ambiguous. The V end lost 1 base, the J end lost 4 bases, and 10 bases lay between the germline ends. Per germline, CDR1 SNHLY and CDR2 FYNNEI. CDR3 length: 14 residues. The CDR3 region is CASSEGTQTYGYTF. The DNA of the CDR3 is TGTGCCAGCAGTGAAGGTACACAGACCTATGGCTACACCTTC.

This clone occurred once. The gene calls are TRBV7-6 and TRBJ2-3; TRBD1 agrees at 7 bases. Losses at the gene ends were 5 bases for V and 2 bases for J; bases not matched to a gene: 7. The CDR3 consists of 15 residues. CDR1 and CDR2 from the germline V gene are SGHVS and FNYEAQ. Written as DNA, the CDR3 is TGTGCCAGCAGCCCTGGGACAGCCCACACAGATACGCAGTATTTT. Protein: CASSPGTAHTDTQYF.

This clone appeared a few times. The chain combines TRBV15 with TRBJ1-1, with 8 positions matching TRBD1. CDR3 size: 15 residues. V was clipped by 0 bases and J by 5 bases; unmatched bases: 5. Germline V CDR1 and CDR2: LNHNV, YYDKDF (reference sequence). CDR3 residues: CATSRERTGRTEAFF. The CDR3 bases are TGTGCCACCAGCAGAGAGAGGACAGGGCGGACTGAAGCTTTCTTT.

This rearrangement joins TRBV28 to TRBJ1-4; 7 nucleotides align to TRBD1. The V gene's germline CDR1 is MDHEN and CDR2 SYDVKM. The CDR3 extends over 14 amino acids. The junction had 12 bases not matched to a gene; V was cut back by 6 bases and J by 11 bases. CDR3 sequence reads: CASRGDSGRRKLFF. As DNA, the CDR3 is TGTGCCAGCAGAGGGGACAGCGGCCGTAGGAAACTGTTTTTT.

The chain employs TRBV9 and TRBJ2-6; D perhaps matches TRBD1 (6 bases). Trimming took off 3 bases at V and 0 bases at J, with 7 bases between the two ends. This CDR3 contains 15 residues. Germline CDR1 and CDR2: SGDLS and YYNGEE. The CDR3 loop is CASSGGGSGANVLTF. CDR3 DNA sequence: TGTGCCAGCAGCGGAGGGGGCTCTGGGGCCAACGTCCTGACTTTC.

As for this clone: At one end, the junction sequence differs from germline, possibly due to a read error. This chain connects TRBV28 to TRBJ1-3; D is unresolved. Germline V lookup: CDR1 MDHEN, CDR2 SYDVKM. The CDR3 covers 12 residues. The CDR3 sequence is CASSSPEGFGHF. The DNA for the CDR3 is TGTGCCAGCAGTTCTCCGGAGGGATTCGGTCATTTT.

The gene calls are TRBV6-6 and TRBJ2-2, with 11 bases matching TRBD2. V lost 5 bases to trimming and J lost 6 bases; unmatched junction nucleotides: 8. Looked up from germline, CDR1 is MNHNY and CDR2 is SVGAGI (reference sequence). The CDR3 has 16 amino acids. The DNA of the CDR3 is TGTGCCAGCAGTAAAATTATAGCGGGGGGGCCCGGGGAGCTGTTTTTT. Translating gives CASSKIIAGGPGELFF.

CDR3 bases: TGTGCCAGCAGTTTGGGACAGGGGGGCTACACCTTC. Its translation: CASSLGQGGYTF. The chain joins TRBV6-6 to TRBJ1-2; 10 positions agree with TRBD1. The J segment lost 8 bases and the V segment lost 4 bases, leaving 1 base of the junction unmatched. Looked up from germline, CDR1 is MNHNY and CDR2 is SVGAGI (reference sequence). This CDR3 region has 12 residues.

Worth noting for this clone: Other DNA sequences within the sample encode an identical CDR3. The rearrangement joins TRBV28 to TRBJ2-7; D not resolved. This CDR3 region has 11 residues. Germline V gene sequence: CDR1 MDHEN, CDR2 SYDVKM. The V gene lost 3 bases and the J gene lost 3 bases, with 3 bases spanning the gap. Here the CDR3 DNA reads TGTGCCAGCAGTTTGTACTACGAGCAGTACTTC. It specifies CASSLYYEQYF.

The V call is TRBV11-3, the J call TRBJ2-7, with D perhaps TRBD1 (5 bases). CDR3 length equals 13 residues. V gave up 6 bases and J gave up 5 bases, with 14 bases separating them. Germline V gene data show CDR1 as SGHNT and CDR2 as YENEEA. The CDR3 loop is CASSYQGFHEQYF. The CDR3 nucleotides read TGTGCCAGCAGTTACCAGGGTTTCCACGAGCAGTACTTC.

The rearrangement links TRBV5-6 to TRBJ1-5; 10 nucleotides align to TRBD1. Trimming took 4 bases from V and 6 from J; bases not matched to a gene: 7. CDR1 is SGHDT and CDR2 is YYEEEE in the germline V gene. The CDR3 loop spans 15 amino acids. CDR3 residues: CASSAGQGVVQPQHF. The DNA of the CDR3 is TGTGCCAGCAGCGCCGGACAGGGGGTCGTTCAGCCCCAGCATTTT. Full variable domain (remainder filled in from reference TRBV5-6 and TRBJ1-5): DAGVTQSPTHLIKTRGQQVTLRCSPKSGHDTVSWYQQALGQGPQFIFQYYEEEERQRGNFPDRFSGHQFPNYSSELNVNALLLGDSALYLCASSAGQGVVQPQHFGDGTRLSIL.

The chain employs TRBV10-1 and TRBJ2-3; D unclear. There are 11 residues in the CDR3. Looked up from germline, CDR1 is WNHNN and CDR2 is SYGVQD (reference sequence). The V gene lost 5 bases and the J gene lost 3 bases, with 3 bases spanning the gap. This CDR3 reads CASSRTDTQYF. CDR3 DNA sequence: TGCGCCAGCAGTCGGACAGATACGCAGTATTTT.

V usage is TRBV25-1 and J usage is TRBJ2-5; 10 bases match TRBD2. The CDR3 contains 15 residues. With 1 base clipped from V and 5 bases from J, the junction kept 4 bases outside the gene matches. Per germline, CDR1 MGHDK and CDR2 SYGVNS. CDR3 in amino acids: CASSESLAGVETQYF. For the CDR3, the DNA is TGTGCCAGCAGTGAATCTCTAGCGGGAGTCGAGACCCAGTACTTC.

J is TRBJ1-4 and V is TRBV14; D gene unclear. Germline V gives CDR1 SGHDN, CDR2 FVKESK. The CDR3 runs 15 residues. V was cut by 0 bases and J by 8 bases, with 13 bases left in between. The CDR3 sequence: CASSQDLSVREKLFF. The CDR3 region has the DNA TGTGCCAGCAGCCAAGATTTGAGCGTCAGAGAAAAACTGTTTTTT.

The chain combines TRBV15 with TRBJ2-5; D is perhaps TRBD2 (7 bases). The J call may not be correct, given that the DNA end is closer to TRBJ2-7. In germline, CDR1 is LNHNV, CDR2 YYDKDF (reference sequence). The length of the CDR3 is 16 residues. The CDR3 reads CATSEGTLGGGYEQYF. CDR3 bases: TGTGCCACCAGCGAGGGGACACTTGGCGGGGGCTACGAGCAGTACTTC.

This clone came up once. This chain connects TRBV7-2 to TRBJ1-1; tentative D call: TRBD1 (6 bases). The CDR3 is made up of 14 amino acids. Germline CDR1 reads SGHTA; CDR2 reads FQGNSA. Trimming pared 5 bases from V and 1 base from J, leaving 11 bases between. The DNA of the CDR3 is TGTGCCAGCAGCCCGCAGGGGCAGAACACTGAAGCTTTCTTT. It is translated as CASSPQGQNTEAFF.

This sequence joins TRBV30 and TRBJ2-1, with unresolved D. In germline, CDR1 is GTSNPN, CDR2 SVGIG (reference sequence). V gave up 5 bases and J gave up 0 bases, with 11 bases separating them. The CDR3 has 14 amino acids. CDR3 DNA sequence: TGTGCCTGGTCCCGGTCTAGCTCCTACAATGAGCAGTTCTTC. Its protein is CAWSRSSSYNEQFF.

J is TRBJ2-5 and V is TRBV10-3; 7 nucleotides line up with TRBD2. The V gene end was trimmed by 3 bases and the J gene end by 3 bases; junction bases not matched to a gene: 13. This CDR3 has 17 residues. The germline V gene encodes CDR1 ENHRY and CDR2 SYGVKD. CDR3 sequence: CAISDPTGGTKKETQYF. CDR3 bases: TGTGCCATCAGTGACCCGACCGGGGGGACTAAAAAAGAGACCCAGTACTTC.

This chain uses TRBV11-2 with TRBJ1-2, with D possibly TRBD1 on 6 matching bases. V shed 6 bases and J shed 1 base, with 6 bases lying between them. The CDR3 covers 12 residues. Germline lookup yields CDR1 SGHAT and CDR2 FQNNGV. The chain's CDR3 is CASRDSNYGYTF. The CDR3 DNA sequence: TGTGCCAGCAGGGACAGTAACTATGGCTACACCTTC.